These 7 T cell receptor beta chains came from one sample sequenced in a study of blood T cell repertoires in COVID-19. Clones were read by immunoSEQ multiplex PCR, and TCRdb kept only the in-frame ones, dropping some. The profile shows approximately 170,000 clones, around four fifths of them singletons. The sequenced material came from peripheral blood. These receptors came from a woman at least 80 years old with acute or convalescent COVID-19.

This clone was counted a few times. This CDR3 is CASSVEPAGVADTQYF. The CDR3 nucleotides read TGTGCCAGCAGCGTAGAGCCTGCGGGAGTAGCAGATACGCAGTATTTT. The J gene is TRBJ2-3, the V gene TRBV9, with TRBD2 identical over 7 bases. V lost 0 bases, J lost 4 bases, and 8 bases stayed unmatched. The CDR3 has 16 residues. Per the germline V gene, CDR1 is SGDLS and CDR2 is YYNGEE. Supplemented by reference TRBV9 and TRBJ2-3, the full variable domain reads DSGVTQTPKHLITATGQRVTLRCSPRSGDLSVYWYQQSLDQGLQFLIQYYNGEERAKGNILERFSAQQFPDLHSELNLSSLELGDSALYFCASSVEPAGVADTQYFGPGTRLTVL.

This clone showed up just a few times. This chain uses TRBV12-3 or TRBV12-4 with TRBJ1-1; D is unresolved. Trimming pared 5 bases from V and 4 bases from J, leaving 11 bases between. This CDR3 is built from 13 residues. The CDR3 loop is CASSPPKITEAFF. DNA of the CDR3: TGTGCCAGCAGTCCCCCCAAAATCACTGAAGCTTTCTTT.

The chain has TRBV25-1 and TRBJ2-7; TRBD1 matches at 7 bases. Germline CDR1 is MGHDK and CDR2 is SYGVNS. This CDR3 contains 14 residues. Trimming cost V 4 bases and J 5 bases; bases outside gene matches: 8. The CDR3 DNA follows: TGTGCCAGCAGTGGACGGCCGGGACAGAACGAGCAGTACTTC. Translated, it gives CASSGRPGQNEQYF.

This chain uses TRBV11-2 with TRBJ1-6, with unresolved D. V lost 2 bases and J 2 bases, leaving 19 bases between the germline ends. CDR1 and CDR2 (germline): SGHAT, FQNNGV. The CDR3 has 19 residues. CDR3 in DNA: TGTGCCAGCAGCTTACCCAGCGGGTTGAGAATCGCCTATAATTCACCCCTCCACTTT. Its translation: CASSLPSGLRIAYNSPLHF.

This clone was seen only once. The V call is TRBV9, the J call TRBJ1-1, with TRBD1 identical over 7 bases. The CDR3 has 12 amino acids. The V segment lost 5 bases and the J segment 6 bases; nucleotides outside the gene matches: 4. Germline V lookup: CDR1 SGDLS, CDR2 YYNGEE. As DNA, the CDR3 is TGTGCCAGCAGTTCGACAGGGTCTGAAGCTTTCTTT. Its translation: CASSSTGSEAFF.

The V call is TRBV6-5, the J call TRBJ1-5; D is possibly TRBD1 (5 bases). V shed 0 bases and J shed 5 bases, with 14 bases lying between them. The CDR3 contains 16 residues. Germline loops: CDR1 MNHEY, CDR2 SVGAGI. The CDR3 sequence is CASSYSNYRGDQPQHF. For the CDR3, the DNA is TGTGCCAGCAGTTACTCGAACTACCGGGGGGATCAGCCCCAGCATTTT.

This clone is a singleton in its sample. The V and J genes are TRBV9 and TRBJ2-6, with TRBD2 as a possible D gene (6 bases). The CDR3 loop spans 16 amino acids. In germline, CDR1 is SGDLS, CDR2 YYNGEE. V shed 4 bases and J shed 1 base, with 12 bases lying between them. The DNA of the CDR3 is TGTGCCAGCAGCAGACGAGGAGGGTCTGGGGCCAACGTCCTGACTTTC. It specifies CASSRRGGSGANVLTF.